Below, one TCR beta chain is given with its context. Produced via immunoSEQ multiplex PCR; TCRdb's table is partial and in-frame only. Of 270,000 or so clones listed, under 90% are singletons. This record belongs to a study of blood T cell repertoires in COVID-19. Study information: PBMCs, B-cell-depleted T cells, or T cells provided the cDNA or gDNA that made up the material.

The receptor comes from a woman younger than 45 with COVID-19, enrolled during active disease. The sample consisted of peripheral blood.

The CDR3 protein is CASSLETIDRVPTGNTIYF. The DNA for the CDR3 is TGCGCCAGCAGCTTAGAAACGATAGACAGGGTCCCTACTGGAAACACCATATATTTT. This chain joins TRBV5-1 and TRBJ1-3; 7 positions match TRBD1. The CDR3 has 19 residues. The J segment lost 2 bases and the V segment lost 2 bases, leaving 16 bases of the junction unmatched. Germline assignment: CDR1 SGHRS and CDR2 YFSETQ.